The 16 T cell receptor beta chains below come from one sample, sequenced in a study of regulatory T cells in long-lasting Graves disease (dated by TCRdb to about 2021). Libraries were built with multiplex PCR. Sequenced on an Illumina HiSeq 4000. To build TCR beta libraries, CDR3 regions were amplified by Arm-PCR using iRepertoire HTBI primers. TCRdb reran the public reads through fastp at Q25 and MiXCR, keeping productive beta chains. Every distinct CDR3 protein forms one entry, paired with its most common genes and DNA. For this sample the table gives more than 650,000 distinct CDR3 sequences, of which 25% to 35% were detected only once. The biggest ten clones account for 42% of the sample. The time point label corresponds to: persistent/refractory GD, antithyroid drugs over 5 years with positive TRAb. For both TCR sequencing and RNA sequencing, RNA was extracted from PBMCs in TRIzol. The material was peripheral blood mononuclear cells (PBMCs), obtained when the disease was refractory, from a patient treated with antithyroid drugs. These TCRs come from a female donor with Graves disease.

The rearrangement uses TRBV5-6 and TRBJ1-6; no definite D call. The V end lost 4 bases, the J end lost 1 base, and 6 bases lay between the germline ends. The CDR3 totals 14 residues. CDR1 SGHDT and CDR2 YYEEEE come from the germline V gene. In nucleotides, the CDR3 is TGTGCCAGCAGCCCAGTATCCTATAATTCACCCCTCCACTTT. Translating it yields CASSPVSYNSPLHF.

This clonotype turned up a few times. The rearrangement links TRBV28 to TRBJ1-4, with D uncertain. In germline, CDR1 is MDHEN, CDR2 SYDVKM. The V end was cut by 7 bases, the J end by 8 bases, with 17 bases between. CDR3 length equals 14 residues. The CDR3: CASNRNTLGEKLFF. The CDR3 DNA reads TGTGCCAGCAATCGGAACACCCTCGGGGAAAAACTGTTTTTT.

The chain recombines TRBV20-1 with TRBJ1-5; 10 bases are shared with TRBD1. V lost 5 bases to trimming and J lost 6 bases; unmatched junction nucleotides: 1. The CDR3 consists of 12 residues. Looked up from germline, CDR1 is DFQATT and CDR2 is SNEGSKA (reference sequence). CDR3 sequence reads: CSARTGGQPQHF. The CDR3 DNA is TGCAGTGCTCGGACAGGGGGTCAGCCCCAGCATTTT.

CDR3 in DNA: TGCAGTGCTAGAGACCCCGGTCAGGCCCATGGCTACACCTTC. Protein sequence: CSARDPGQAHGYTF. V is TRBV20-1 and J is TRBJ1-2; no definite D call. Trimming took off 0 bases at V and 6 bases at J, with 14 bases between the two ends. The CDR3 has 14 residues. The germline V gene encodes CDR1 DFQATT and CDR2 SNEGSKA (reference sequence).

This clonotype was seen a few times. This sequence joins TRBV7-9 and TRBJ1-5, with 11 bases fitting TRBD1. The trim removed 5 bases at V and 5 bases at J, leaving 11 bases unmatched. Germline CDR1 is SEHNR and CDR2 is FQNEAQ (reference sequence). This CDR3 has 17 residues. CDR3 protein: CASSRFLGQGGDQPQHF. For the CDR3, the DNA is TGTGCCAGCAGCCGGTTCCTGGGACAGGGGGGCGATCAGCCCCAGCATTTT.

The rearrangement joins TRBV27 to TRBJ1-3, with 7 nucleotides matching TRBD1. Germline values: CDR1 MNHEY, CDR2 SMNVEV (reference sequence). This CDR3 is built from 19 residues. V gave up 4 bases and J gave up 2 bases; unmatched junction bases: 17. The CDR3 spells CASSSRGGGREEAGNTIYF. CDR3 nucleotides: TGTGCCAGCAGTTCACGAGGGGGCGGCAGGGAAGAAGCTGGAAACACCATATATTTT.

This clonotype has a handful of counts. The chain recombines TRBV5-1 with TRBJ2-7; 10 nucleotides align to TRBD2. Germline V lookup: CDR1 SGHRS, CDR2 YFSETQ. V shed 4 bases and J 5 bases; nucleotides not matched to a gene: 12. The CDR3 loop spans 16 amino acids. CDR3: CASSRSSGLALHEQYF. The DNA of the CDR3 is TGCGCCAGCAGCAGAAGTTCGGGACTAGCGTTACACGAGCAGTACTTC.

Comments on this clonotype: This sequence may be a read error, since a much larger clone differs from it by one base. This chain links TRBV6-1 with TRBJ1-1; D is unclear. Trimming pared 0 bases from V and 1 base from J, leaving 6 bases between. The germline CDR1 and CDR2 sequences are MNHNS and SASEGT. The CDR3 runs to 14 residues. The CDR3 DNA follows: TGTGCCAGCAGTGAAGCGGCGACGAACACTGAAGCTTTCTTT. Its protein is CASSEAATNTEAFF.

At least ten counts were recorded for this clonotype. V gene TRBV12-3 or TRBV12-4 combines with J gene TRBJ2-7; the D is unclear. V was pared by 5 bases and J by 7 bases, with 9 bases between. There are 11 residues in the CDR3. The CDR3 region is CASSDLVEQYF. CDR3 sequence (DNA): TGTGCCAGCAGTGATCTAGTTGAGCAGTACTTC.

Note on this clonotype: One base away lies a much larger clone, so this may be a sequencing read error. The chain couples TRBV7-2 to TRBJ2-7; TRBD1 matches at 7 bases. The CDR3 has 14 amino acids. Germline values: CDR1 SGHTA, CDR2 FQGNSA. The CDR3 DNA follows: TGTGCCGGCAGCTTAGATTACAGGGGTTACGAGCAGTACTTC. Its protein product is CAGSLDYRGYEQYF.

The chain combines TRBV6-5 with TRBJ2-7; 7 bases map to TRBD1. CDR1 is MNHEY and CDR2 is SVGAGI in the germline V gene. This CDR3 spans 16 amino acids. Trimming took 6 bases from V and 0 from J; bases not matched to a gene: 11. The CDR3 DNA is TGTGCCAGCAGGTACGCCTTGACAGGGTACTCCTACGAGCAGTACTTC. Its translation: CASRYALTGYSYEQYF.

The chain has TRBV27 and TRBJ1-2, with 7 bases that match TRBD1. Per germline, CDR1 MNHEY and CDR2 SMNVEV (reference sequence). The V and J ends lost 3 bases and 7 bases, in that order; junction bases with no gene match: 8. The CDR3 contains 14 residues. Here the CDR3 reads CASSLTGSVGGYTF. CDR3 nucleotides: TGTGCCAGCAGTTTGACAGGGTCTGTGGGTGGCTACACCTTC.

This clonotype appeared many times. The rearrangement uses TRBV29-1 and TRBJ2-5, with 10 positions matching TRBD1. The J segment lost 4 bases and the V segment lost 7 bases, leaving 9 bases of the junction unmatched. The CDR3 has 14 amino acids. Looked up from germline, CDR1 is SQVTM and CDR2 is ANQGSEA. The CDR3 DNA reads TGCAGCGACAAGACAGGGGGCGTTTTAGAGACCCAGTACTTC. It codes for CSDKTGGVLETQYF.

The V call is TRBV28, the J call TRBJ1-5; D not resolved. The CDR3 is made up of 14 amino acids. V was trimmed by 0 bases and J by 6 bases, leaving 9 bases between them. CDR1 is MDHEN, CDR2 SYDVKM, per germline. The CDR3 DNA reads as TGTGCCAGCAGTTTATGGCAGGTCGGTCAGCCCCAGCATTTT. This translates into CASSLWQVGQPQHF.

In its sample, this clonotype was seen a few times. This sequence joins TRBV29-1 and TRBJ1-2; TRBD1 agrees at 7 bases. Trimming at V came to 2 bases and at J to 3 bases, leaving 6 bases not matched to a gene. Germline loops: CDR1 SQVTM, CDR2 ANQGSEA. CDR3 length: 14 residues. The CDR3 is CSVELVTGDYGYTF. CDR3 DNA: TGCAGCGTTGAATTGGTAACAGGGGACTATGGCTACACCTTC.

This clonotype has more than one count but fewer than ten. The chain employs TRBV2 and TRBJ2-1, with D uncertain. Per the germline V gene, CDR1 is SNHLY and CDR2 is FYNNEI. V was shortened by 5 bases and J by 10 bases, with 3 bases between the two germline ends. This CDR3 has 9 residues. The CDR3 protein is CASSSEQFF. The CDR3 nucleotides are TGTGCCAGCAGTTCAGAGCAGTTCTTC.